This T cell receptor beta chain was documented in a study of blood T cell repertoires in COVID-19. Study details: Nucleic acid was either cDNA or gDNA, and it came from T cells, B-cell-depleted T cells, or PBMCs.

The CDR3 loop spans 11 amino acids. Trimming cost V 0 bases and J 8 bases, with 5 bases left between them. Germline CDR1 is LNHDA and CDR2 is SQIVND (reference sequence). Profiled with immunoSEQ multiplex PCR; TCRdb holds only in-frame clones, not every one. The repertoire consists of under 75,000 clones, with around 85% occurring once and the leading ten covering around 5.1%. The sample was peripheral blood. This receptor was taken from a woman between 65 and 79 years old with acute or convalescent COVID-19. The chain employs TRBV19 and TRBJ2-7; D gene ambiguous. This CDR3 reads CASSIERQQYF. The CDR3 DNA reads as TGTGCCAGTAGTATAGAGCGTCAGCAGTACTTC.